This T cell receptor beta chain was observed in a study of siplizumab effects on memory and regulatory T cells. The germline V gene has CDR1 SGHVT and CDR2 SQSDAQ. The length of the CDR3 is 17 residues. V lost 0 bases and J 6 bases, leaving 18 bases between the germline ends. Whole-study results and caveats: A major contribution to the alloresponse seemed to be made by naive T cells, which seemed more diverse than memory cells.

Assay: immunoSEQ multiplex PCR; the TCRdb copy retains only in-frame clones and omits some. The sample contains tens of thousands of clones, 80% to 90% of which appear only once. Comments on this clone: Its antigen is undetermined.

Sequenced sample: Tregs sorted from blood. The chain uses TRBV7-4 and TRBJ1-5, with no clear D. The origin of this receptor is a human donor in good health. The CDR3 region is CASSLAYPDGGLQPQHF. CDR3 in DNA: TGTGCCAGCAGCTTAGCATATCCGGACGGAGGTCTTCAGCCCCAGCATTTT.